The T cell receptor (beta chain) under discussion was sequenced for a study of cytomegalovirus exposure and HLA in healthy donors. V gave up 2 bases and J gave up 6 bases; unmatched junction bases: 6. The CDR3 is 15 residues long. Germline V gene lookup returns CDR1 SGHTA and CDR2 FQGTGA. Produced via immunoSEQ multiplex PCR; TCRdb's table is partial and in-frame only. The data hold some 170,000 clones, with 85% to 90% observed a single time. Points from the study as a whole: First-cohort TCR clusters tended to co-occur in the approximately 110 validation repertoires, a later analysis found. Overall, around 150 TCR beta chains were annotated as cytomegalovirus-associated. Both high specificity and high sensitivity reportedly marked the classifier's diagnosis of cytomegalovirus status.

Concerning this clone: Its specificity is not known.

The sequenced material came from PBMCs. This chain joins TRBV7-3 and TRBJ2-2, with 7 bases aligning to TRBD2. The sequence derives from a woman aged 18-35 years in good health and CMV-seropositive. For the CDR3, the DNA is TGTGCCAGCAGCTTAGTGGGAGGGCCTCCCGGGGAGCTGTTTTTT. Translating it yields CASSLVGGPPGELFF.